A single T cell receptor beta chain is shown here with its context. The CDR3 runs to 15 residues. Germline V gene data show CDR1 as SGHKS and CDR2 as YYEKEE (reference sequence). Trimming stripped 1 base from V and 2 bases from J, with 12 bases between. The source of the sample is a study of blood T cell repertoires in COVID-19. Study information: Nucleic acid was either cDNA or gDNA, and it came from T cells, B-cell-depleted T cells, or PBMCs.

The assay was immunoSEQ multiplex PCR, and TCRdb's table has in-frame clones only and misses some. This table holds 95,000 to 150,000 clones, approximately 85% found once. Seattle's cohort entered during active infection and was followed longitudinally. The chain employs TRBV5-5 and TRBJ1-2; no firm D call. Sequenced material: peripheral blood. This receptor was identified in a woman at least 80 years old with COVID-19, enrolled during active disease. The CDR3 region has the DNA TGTGCCAGCAGCTTGAGTATCGACACCAACTATGGCTACACCTTC. Translating it yields CASSLSIDTNYGYTF.